The sequence of this T cell receptor beta chain was determined in a study of response to subunit inactivated influenza vaccine. Trimming left V 5 bases short and J 4 bases short, with 14 bases between. In germline, CDR1 is MNHEY, CDR2 SMNVEV (reference sequence). The CDR3 sequence is 15 residues long. In its sample, this clonotype was seen a few times. TCRdb reanalysed the RT-PCR reads using MiXCR and keeps one entry per CDR3 protein. Of around 470,000 distinct CDR3 sequences listed, approximately 7.7% are singletons. The rearrangement links TRBV27 to TRBJ2-2; D is possibly TRBD1 or TRBD2 (6 bases each). This TCR was recovered from a man aged 45-69 years who received an inactivated influenza vaccine. Source: PBMCs from blood, taken less than 30 months after vaccination. CDR3 nucleotide sequence: TGTGCCAGCAGTCTGAACAGGGAGGTCACCGGGGAGCTGTTTTTT. This encodes CASSLNREVTGELFF.